This T cell receptor (beta chain) was captured in a study of cytomegalovirus exposure and HLA in healthy donors (dated by TCRdb to 2015 to 2018). Background for the entire study: A later analysis indicated that the 130 or so validation repertoires were generated on the platform also employed for the 720 or so repertoires of the first cohort. The aim of the study was to test whether cataloging public T cell receptors could identify signatures of past pathogen exposure. The study combined high-throughput TCR immunosequencing, statistical association of individual TCRs with disease status, and machine learning to predict cytomegalovirus infection status. In addition to the first cohort of 650 to 800 subjects, a separate validation cohort of over 90 different subjects was used.

From its cysteine to its phenylalanine, the CDR3 spans 12 amino acids. Of the read, only the CDR3 DNA is kept; its 36 bases are in frame from base 1. V lost 2 bases and J lost 7 bases; the stretch between them is 11 bases long. The germline V gene (reference sequence) gives CDR1 as GTSNPN and CDR2 as SVGIG. Library method: the immunoSEQ multiplex PCR assay. Per the source publication's procedure: To diagnose cytomegalovirus status from the catalog of TCR beta chain sequences, a statistical classification framework was built. Here the immuneACCESS table is served through TCRdb, limited to in-frame sequences with V and J called. Missing clones are a known gap in these copies; in checked studies unresolved V genes cover under half, and the rest lacks a known reason. That table supplies the V and J calls and clone size; D and trimming were determined from the DNA. The sample table shows 140,000 to 150,000 clones, and around 90% are seen once. 4.5% of the sample is taken by the ten largest.

Donors formed part of the validation cohort, which comprised 95 to 150 subjects and was distinct from the first cohort of under 750 subjects. With respect to this clone: Its antigen is currently not known. Nothing much larger sits one base from this clone, and base qualities are not available.

What the study reported, not specific to this receptor: Of the cluster scores, about 94% were above 0 in a later analysis, which found that TCRs clustered in the first cohort also tended to co-occur in the 120 or so validation repertoires. Most TCR sequences were observed very rarely across donors, whereas some public TCRs were present in many individuals. A total of around 150 TCR beta chains were listed by the study as associated with cytomegalovirus. It was suggested by the authors that the approach could potentially be generalized to other disease states and immunological phenotypes. In vitro tests confirmed that a few of the cytomegalovirus-associated TCR beta chains recognize cytomegalovirus antigens. A later analysis lacked HLA typing for the validation cohort, so it scored co-occurrence in that cohort across all 130 or so repertoires. The classifier was reported to diagnose cytomegalovirus status with high specificity and sensitivity in both the original and validation cohorts.

The sequence joins TRBV30 to TRBJ1-1, and the D gene may be TRBD1, 6 bases matching. Sample: PBMCs. The receptor's source is a man aged 18 to 29 in good health and CMV-seropositive. CDR3 protein: CAWSPGGGEAFF. The DNA is TGTGCCTGGAGTCCGGGGGGCGGTGAAGCTTTCTTT.